The clone carrying this TCR beta chain was counted a few times. Its antigen remains unknown. TCRdb independently ran MiXCR on the RT-PCR reads; one entry per CDR3 protein. Found here are around 490,000 distinct CDR3 sequences, around 8% of them singletons; the top ten hold 10% to 15%. The CDR3 is 14 amino acids. CDR1 and CDR2 (germline): SGHAT, FQDESV (reference sequence). Trimming removed 3 bases from V and 4 bases from J, with 12 bases in between. The data stem from a study of response to subunit inactivated influenza vaccine. Study outcomes and limitations: Seasonal influenza vaccination, on each occasion, was suggested by the authors to recruit few new T cells.

The source is a man between 45 and 75 years old who received an inactivated influenza vaccine. The chain is built from TRBV11-1 and TRBJ2-5, with D unclear. The sequencing used PBMCs from blood, collected roughly 24 months after vaccination. The chain's CDR3 is CASSFGPPGETQYF. The CDR3 nucleotides read TGTGCCAGCAGCTTTGGGCCCCCGGGAGAGACCCAGTACTTC.